This note documents a single T cell receptor (beta chain) sequence. Here immunoSEQ multiplex PCR was the method, and the copy in TCRdb shows in-frame clones only, minus some. This sample yields almost 200,000 clones, of which around 89% are seen a single time; approximately 8% belongs to the top ten. The data derive from a study of blood T cell repertoires in COVID-19. About the research overall: The study drew acute and convalescent COVID-19 samples from the United States, Italy and Spain.

The CDR3 extends over 15 amino acids. The germline CDR1 and CDR2 sequences are LNHNV and YYDKDF (reference sequence). V shed 8 bases and J shed 6 bases, with 23 bases lying between them. The sequence derives from a woman aged 18-29 years who had recovered from COVID-19. The sample was PBMCs or T cells enriched from blood (not recorded which). The chain has TRBV15 and TRBJ2-7, with TRBD2 as a possible D gene (7 bases). CDR3 DNA: TGTGCCACCGGACGGGGGGCTTCAGGTCCTCTCGAGCAGTACTTC. Its translation: CATGRGASGPLEQYF.